Included here is one T cell receptor beta chain sequence, with context. Its antigen target is currently unknown. The sample holds no much larger clone one base away, and base qualities are not on file. Reading the germline V gene gives CDR1 SNHLY and CDR2 FYNNEI. V is reduced by 9 bases and J by 0 bases, leaving a spacing of 26 bases between them. From cysteine to phenylalanine, the CDR3 is 18 amino acids long. Only the CDR3 region is kept as DNA, spanning 54 bases read in frame from base 1. The donors were healthy, HIV-negative adults with no recently reported acute infections or vaccinations. Every donor was a Caucasian adult residing in Nashville, Tennessee, USA. CD4+ T cells were enriched by magnetic negative selection, after which naive cells were positively selected on CD45RA and the negative fraction was taken as the memory subset. Blood was obtained by leukapheresis, after which PBMCs were separated by Ficoll-Histopaque density gradient centrifugation and cryopreserved in liquid nitrogen vapor phase. Analytical flow cytometry was used to check the purity and quantity of every magnetically sorted T cell population. Genomic DNA was isolated from every sorted fraction and measured by UV absorbance on a Nanodrop 2000c.

Using the deep immunoSEQ assay, multiplex PCR amplified TCR CDR3 regions from genomic DNA. For each cell subset, the extracted genomic DNA was distributed evenly across all wells of several immunoSEQ 96-well plates, and each plate served as one replicate. For sorted subsets, about 210 ng of genomic DNA, equivalent to 25,000 to 35,000 T cell genomes, went into each replicate PCR. Purified libraries were measured with a Qubit 3.0 fluorometer, size-checked on a Bioanalyzer 2100, and measured again with the KAPA Library Quantification kit. Every immunoSEQ 96-well plate was sequenced on a dedicated single-read 150-cycle Illumina NextSeq 550 flow cell. The authors' analysis ran thus. Because only junctional sequences without quality scores were contained in the immunoSEQ output, filtering matching that applied to full-length reads could not be performed. Sequences were annotated with PyIR, a Python wrapper for IgBLAST v1.9, using IMGT germline references to assign V/J genes and CDR3. Reads were filtered out if the reads had weak V/J assignments (E-value above 1e-6), no CDR3, stop codons, out-of-frame junctions, or ambiguous translated residues. V3J clonotypes were defined by identical inferred V gene, J gene, and CDR3 amino acid sequence. To compute the percentage overlap between repertoires, the number of shared unique clonotypes was divided by the size of the smaller repertoire. Three approaches were used to assess repertoire richness: RTK rarefaction, the Chao1 estimator, and Recon v2.1 estimates of unobserved clonotypes. Generation probabilities for all TCRbeta clonotypes obtained by the gDNA method from a few donors were computed using OLGA. Not all clones reach the TCRdb copy of this immuneACCESS table, which keeps in-frame sequences only. Checked studies attribute under half of the gap to unresolved V genes and leave the rest unexplained. That table supplies the V and J calls and clone size; D and trimming were determined from the DNA. The sample contains roughly 2.6 million clones, around nine tenths of them found a single time. The biggest ten clones account for more than 0.12% of the sample.

This specimen belongs to a study of shared clonotypes between healthy human individuals (dated by TCRdb to about 2020). With regard to the full study: A couple of women and a few men aged 18 to 49 years were included in the cohort. Per donor, three plates each were used for CD4 naive and CD4 memory, two for CD8 naive, and one for CD8 memory. The study deeply sequenced blood TCR repertoires of several healthy adults to estimate repertoire size and the extent of clonotype sharing between individuals. Different laboratories and diverse techniques were used to prepare libraries and sequence TCR repertoires, to increase sequencing depth and limit assay-specific biases. Leukapheresis yielded between about 0.85 and 10 billion PBMCs per donor.

Study-wide findings and limitations: Sampling was restricted to blood, and TCR repertoires in tissues likely differ from the TCR repertoires found in blood. Naive subsets generally had larger estimated clonotype richness than memory subsets. Rarefaction of sorted-subset datasets indicated incomplete sequencing despite the large sequencing depth. Pairwise subsampling indicated that sequencing depth was expected to affect the degree of clonotype sharing among donors. The small number of donors limited the genetic and exposure-history diversity represented. Higher generation probabilities were observed for clonotypes shared by all four sorted-subset donors than for non-shared clonotypes. When a few donors were compared, the shared fraction of clonotypes was around 5% for naive CD4, around 4% for naive CD8, 2% to 2.5% for memory CD4, and around 0.4% for memory CD8.

The specimen was naive CD4+ T cells sorted from blood. Per the publication, the cell subset or site label means: CD45RA+ positively selected. The source of this sequence is a man between 18 and 29 years old in good health. Recombination joined TRBV2 with TRBJ2-5, with the D segment possibly TRBD1 or TRBD2, each aligning over 6 bases. The DNA reads TGTGCCAGTACGAAATCGAAGGTAAGGGGGGAGTACCAAGAGACCCAGTACTTC. Translated, this is CASTKSKVRGEYQETQYF.